The rows below give T cell receptor beta chains drawn from one sample of a study of T cell repertoires in cytomegalovirus infection. Their recognized antigens are unknown. TCRdb reprocessed the reads via MiXCR and lists one record per CDR3 protein. The data show some 940,000 distinct CDR3 sequences, under 40% seen once. The source was cultured CD8+ T cells from PBMCs, collected from culture after CMV antigen stimulation. The source is a human donor in good health (CMV status not recorded). Some clones in this sample may be carry-over from other donors' samples. The CDR3 runs from the conserved cysteine through the conserved F or W.

j_call | v_call | cdr3_aa
TRBJ2-5 | TRBV7-8 | CASSFGFRGQSTETQYF
TRBJ2-3 | TRBV27 | CASSLLGISSTDTQYF
TRBJ2-1 | TRBV4-1 | CASSQGRQYNEQFF
TRBJ2-1 | TRBV28 | CASSPSRGRWNEQFF
TRBJ2-5 | TRBV23-1 | CASSQSRGGRVWETQYF
TRBJ1-6 | TRBV7-9 | CASSPLAGTYNSPLHF
TRBJ1-6 | TRBV2 | CASTRGVSYNSPLHF
TRBJ1-3 | TRBV5-6 | CASSSHSTYSGNTIYF
TRBJ1-5 | TRBV12-3/TRBV12-4 | CASRDKSNQPQHF
TRBJ1-1 | TRBV27 | CASSLILNTEAFF
TRBJ1-6 | TRBV7-2 | CASSPEGGPPGNSPLHF
TRBJ2-5 | TRBV20-1 | CSARDAASGGAWETQYF
TRBJ1-1 | TRBV28 | CASRIPGALEAFF
TRBJ2-3 | TRBV11-2 | CASSLKLVGFADTQYF
TRBJ2-1 | TRBV28 | CASSFLAGATYNEQFF
TRBJ2-1 | TRBV6-6 | CASSLTGEAYNEQFF
TRBJ2-5 | TRBV12-3/TRBV12-4 | CASSTSGGPDTAQYF
TRBJ1-1 | TRBV6-2/TRBV6-3 | CASSRTPQGLDDTEAFF
TRBJ2-5 | TRBV11-2 | CASSALVGRQETQYF
TRBJ2-7 | TRBV7-6 | CASSLRAREQYF
TRBJ2-5 | TRBV6-1 | CASSRDPGEETQYF
TRBJ2-5 | TRBV28 | CASMELRHTFGETQYF
TRBJ2-5 | TRBV7-6 | CASSADRGLETQYF
TRBJ2-3 | TRBV6-6 | CASTAKVITDTQYF
TRBJ1-1 | TRBV19 | CASTLRGPGEAFF
TRBJ2-3 | TRBV4-1 | CASSQDGLKADTQYF
TRBJ2-5 | TRBV7-7 | CARSLASSASGGQETQYF
TRBJ2-7 | TRBV27 | CASSSVSSVNEQYF
TRBJ2-7 | TRBV5-4 | CASSEIAGTYEQYF
TRBJ2-2 | TRBV7-2 | CASSFAGPASYTGELFF
TRBJ2-7 | TRBV19 | CASSPTGSSYEQYF
TRBJ1-2 | TRBV6-1 | CASSDRGLDVEFGYTF
TRBJ1-1 | TRBV7-9 | CASSFSDRVGFF
TRBJ2-1 | TRBV4-1 | CASSLGLDNEQFF
TRBJ2-5 | TRBV7-7 | CASSLEGLRAQETQYF
TRBJ2-5 | TRBV12-3/TRBV12-4 | CASSSGIRETQYF
TRBJ2-3 | TRBV15 | CATSQETTDTQYF
TRBJ1-5 | TRBV6-1 | CASSEIGQLNQPQHF
TRBJ2-2 | TRBV11-2 | CASSWPRTSNTGELFF
TRBJ1-1 | TRBV27 | CATTRGTEAFF
TRBJ2-4 | TRBV7-9 | CASSDRVLPVQYF
TRBJ2-5 | TRBV12-5 | CASGLVELGGDPGGSEETQYF
TRBJ2-3 | TRBV4-1 | CASSQIAEGTDTQYF
TRBJ2-2 | TRBV7-8 | CAGSGTFDFGELFF
TRBJ2-1 | TRBV19 | CASSASGGLSDEQFF
TRBJ2-5 | TRBV7-3 | CASSYGGAQETQYF
TRBJ1-2 | TRBV20-1 | CSALRTDPMGGLNYGYTF
TRBJ2-7 | TRBV19 | CASSQSITGYEQYF
TRBJ2-3 | TRBV7-9 | CASSSDRGTDTQYF
TRBJ2-3 | TRBV20-1 | CSARDMRGPDTQYF
TRBJ1-2 | TRBV29-1 | CSVSDSSGYGYTF
TRBJ2-5 | TRBV7-9 | CASSLIGTEEYF
TRBJ2-6 | TRBV7-7 | CASSLVLGSNVLTF
TRBJ1-2 | TRBV10-3 | CAISPGGQDGYTF
TRBJ2-1 | TRBV7-9 | CASSDREYNEQFF
TRBJ1-2 | TRBV7-6 | CASSSLGSGYTF
TRBJ2-3 | TRBV28 | CASSPLGETDTQYF
TRBJ1-1 | TRBV20-1 | CSALIWTEAFF
TRBJ2-1 | TRBV11-1 | CASSPEGGFSYNEQFF